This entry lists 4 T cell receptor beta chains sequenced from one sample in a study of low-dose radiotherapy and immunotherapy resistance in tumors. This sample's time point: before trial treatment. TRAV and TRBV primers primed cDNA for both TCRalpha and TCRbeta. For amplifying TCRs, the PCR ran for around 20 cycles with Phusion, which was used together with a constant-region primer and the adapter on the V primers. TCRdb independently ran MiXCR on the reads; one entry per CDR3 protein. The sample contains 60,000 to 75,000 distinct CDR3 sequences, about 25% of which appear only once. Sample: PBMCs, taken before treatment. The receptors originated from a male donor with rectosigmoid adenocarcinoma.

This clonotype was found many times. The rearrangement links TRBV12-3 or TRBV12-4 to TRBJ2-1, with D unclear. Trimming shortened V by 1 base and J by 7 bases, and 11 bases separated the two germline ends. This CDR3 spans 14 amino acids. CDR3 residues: CASSLEAGRNEQFF. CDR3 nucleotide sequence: TGTGCCAGCAGTTTAGAGGCAGGACGGAATGAGCAGTTCTTC.

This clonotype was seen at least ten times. Here the CDR3 reads CASRRTGPHYGYTF. The CDR3 DNA follows: TGTGCCAGCAGACGAACCGGACCCCACTATGGCTACACCTTC. The V gene is TRBV3-1, the J gene TRBJ1-2; D is ambiguous. CDR3 size: 14 residues. The germline V gene has CDR1 LGHDT and CDR2 YNNKEL (reference sequence). The germline V and J ends were trimmed by 6 bases and 3 bases, with 14 bases remaining between them.

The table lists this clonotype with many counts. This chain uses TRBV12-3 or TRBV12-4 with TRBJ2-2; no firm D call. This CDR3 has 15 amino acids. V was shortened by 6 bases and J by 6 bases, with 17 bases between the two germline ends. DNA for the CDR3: TGTGCCAGCAGCCCACCATGGGTAGCTGCCGGGGAGCTGTTTTTT. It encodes CASSPPWVAAGELFF.

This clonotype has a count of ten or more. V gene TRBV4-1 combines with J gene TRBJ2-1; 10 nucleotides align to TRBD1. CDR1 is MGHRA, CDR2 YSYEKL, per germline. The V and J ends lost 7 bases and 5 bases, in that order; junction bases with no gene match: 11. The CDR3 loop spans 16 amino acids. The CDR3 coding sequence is TGCGCCAGCACCCCAACGACAGGGACAGGGGACAATGAGCAGTTCTTC. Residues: CASTPTTGTGDNEQFF.